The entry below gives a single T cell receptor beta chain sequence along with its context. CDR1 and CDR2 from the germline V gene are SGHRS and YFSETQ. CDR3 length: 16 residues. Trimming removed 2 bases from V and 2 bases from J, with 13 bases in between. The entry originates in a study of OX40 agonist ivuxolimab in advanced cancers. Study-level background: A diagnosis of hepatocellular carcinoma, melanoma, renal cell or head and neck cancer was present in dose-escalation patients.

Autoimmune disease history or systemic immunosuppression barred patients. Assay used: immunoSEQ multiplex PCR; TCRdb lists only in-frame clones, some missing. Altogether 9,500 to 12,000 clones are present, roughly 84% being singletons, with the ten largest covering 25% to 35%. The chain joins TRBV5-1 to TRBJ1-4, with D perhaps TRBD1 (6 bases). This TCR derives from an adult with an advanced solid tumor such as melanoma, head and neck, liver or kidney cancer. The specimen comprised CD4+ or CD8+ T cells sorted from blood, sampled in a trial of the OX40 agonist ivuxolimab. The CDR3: CASSFYTGTTNEKLFF. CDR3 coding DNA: TGCGCCAGCAGCTTTTACACAGGGACGACTAATGAAAAACTGTTTTTT.